This T cell receptor (beta chain) emerged from a study of blood T cell repertoires in COVID-19 (dated by TCRdb to the early 2020s). A note on the overall study: Samples covering the acute and convalescent phases of COVID-19 were provided by collaborators in the United States, Italy and Spain. A de-identified subject ID, COVID-19 status, age in years and sex were almost always included in the sample metadata. The dataset comprised deeply sampled blood TCRbeta repertoires from subjects exposed to, actively infected with, or recovered from COVID-19. The repertoires were made available in a free public database intended to serve as a resource for research on the immune response to SARS-CoV-2. Samples were obtained from the ongoing ImmuneRACE study (first 160 participants) and from 1,254 subjects provided by 6 global collaborators. The prospective study material was composed of cDNA or gDNA derived from T cells, B-cell-depleted T cells, or PBMCs. Where available, HLA class I and class II types were obtained from metadata supplied by the sample provider rather than from assay-based typing.

Inclusive of the bounding cysteine and phenylalanine, the CDR3 is 14 residues long. Solely the CDR3 DNA is kept, with 42 bases framed from the first base. CDR1 and CDR2 are read off the germline V gene as SGHRS and YFSETQ. Between the V and J ends, shortened by 2 bases and 7 bases respectively, the junction contains 15 bases. Participants in the prospective study were aged roughly 18 to 89 years, lived in 20 to 25 United States geographic areas, and enrolled through a virtual design. To assign participants to cohorts, the prospective study relied on clinical history that participants themselves reported in a screening survey and a study questionnaire. ImmuneRACE Cohort 3 recovered participants were defined by two consecutive negative NP/OP PCR tests, healthcare professional clearance, or symptom resolution. In the prospective study, mobile phlebotomists collected whole blood, serum and a nasopharyngeal or oropharyngeal swab from each participant. Prospective study participants could optionally give additional blood draws and questionnaires over a roughly 2-month period. Before DNA extraction, blood samples from the prospective study were shipped at room temperature or frozen.

Here is what the overall study found, with its caveats: The amount of clinical and demographic metadata varied by source and participant and was provided uncurated.

For this clone: The antigen this receptor binds is unknown. Per-base quality was not reported, and no clone a single base away is much larger than it.

TCRbeta CDR3 regions were amplified from genomic DNA using the immunoSEQ Assay, a bias-controlled multiplex PCR. As for the original processing: The number of nucleated cells in each sample was estimated by amplification of reference gene primers within the assay. To quantify the absolute abundance of each unique TCRbeta CDR3 rearrangement, sequence reads were collapsed and filtered. Productive Simpson clonality was computed per sample as the square root of Simpson's diversity index over productive rearrangements. Here the immuneACCESS table is served through TCRdb, limited to in-frame sequences with V and J called. Missing clones are a known gap in these copies; in checked studies unresolved V genes cover under half, and the rest lacks a known reason. V, J and clone size were drawn from that table, and D and trimming were deduced from the DNA. The sample table shows about 220,000 clones, and 70% to 85% are seen once. The ten largest clones represent about 3.7% of the sample.

Sequencing used PBMCs or T cells enriched from blood (not recorded which). The V gene is TRBV5-1 and the J gene is TRBJ1-2, with TRBD1 tentatively as D gene (6 bases match). The receptor's source is a woman aged 55-70 years who had recovered from COVID-19. CDR3 reads: CASSFNRDEGGYTF. The nucleotide sequence is TGCGCCAGCAGCTTCAACAGGGATGAGGGTGGCTACACCTTC.